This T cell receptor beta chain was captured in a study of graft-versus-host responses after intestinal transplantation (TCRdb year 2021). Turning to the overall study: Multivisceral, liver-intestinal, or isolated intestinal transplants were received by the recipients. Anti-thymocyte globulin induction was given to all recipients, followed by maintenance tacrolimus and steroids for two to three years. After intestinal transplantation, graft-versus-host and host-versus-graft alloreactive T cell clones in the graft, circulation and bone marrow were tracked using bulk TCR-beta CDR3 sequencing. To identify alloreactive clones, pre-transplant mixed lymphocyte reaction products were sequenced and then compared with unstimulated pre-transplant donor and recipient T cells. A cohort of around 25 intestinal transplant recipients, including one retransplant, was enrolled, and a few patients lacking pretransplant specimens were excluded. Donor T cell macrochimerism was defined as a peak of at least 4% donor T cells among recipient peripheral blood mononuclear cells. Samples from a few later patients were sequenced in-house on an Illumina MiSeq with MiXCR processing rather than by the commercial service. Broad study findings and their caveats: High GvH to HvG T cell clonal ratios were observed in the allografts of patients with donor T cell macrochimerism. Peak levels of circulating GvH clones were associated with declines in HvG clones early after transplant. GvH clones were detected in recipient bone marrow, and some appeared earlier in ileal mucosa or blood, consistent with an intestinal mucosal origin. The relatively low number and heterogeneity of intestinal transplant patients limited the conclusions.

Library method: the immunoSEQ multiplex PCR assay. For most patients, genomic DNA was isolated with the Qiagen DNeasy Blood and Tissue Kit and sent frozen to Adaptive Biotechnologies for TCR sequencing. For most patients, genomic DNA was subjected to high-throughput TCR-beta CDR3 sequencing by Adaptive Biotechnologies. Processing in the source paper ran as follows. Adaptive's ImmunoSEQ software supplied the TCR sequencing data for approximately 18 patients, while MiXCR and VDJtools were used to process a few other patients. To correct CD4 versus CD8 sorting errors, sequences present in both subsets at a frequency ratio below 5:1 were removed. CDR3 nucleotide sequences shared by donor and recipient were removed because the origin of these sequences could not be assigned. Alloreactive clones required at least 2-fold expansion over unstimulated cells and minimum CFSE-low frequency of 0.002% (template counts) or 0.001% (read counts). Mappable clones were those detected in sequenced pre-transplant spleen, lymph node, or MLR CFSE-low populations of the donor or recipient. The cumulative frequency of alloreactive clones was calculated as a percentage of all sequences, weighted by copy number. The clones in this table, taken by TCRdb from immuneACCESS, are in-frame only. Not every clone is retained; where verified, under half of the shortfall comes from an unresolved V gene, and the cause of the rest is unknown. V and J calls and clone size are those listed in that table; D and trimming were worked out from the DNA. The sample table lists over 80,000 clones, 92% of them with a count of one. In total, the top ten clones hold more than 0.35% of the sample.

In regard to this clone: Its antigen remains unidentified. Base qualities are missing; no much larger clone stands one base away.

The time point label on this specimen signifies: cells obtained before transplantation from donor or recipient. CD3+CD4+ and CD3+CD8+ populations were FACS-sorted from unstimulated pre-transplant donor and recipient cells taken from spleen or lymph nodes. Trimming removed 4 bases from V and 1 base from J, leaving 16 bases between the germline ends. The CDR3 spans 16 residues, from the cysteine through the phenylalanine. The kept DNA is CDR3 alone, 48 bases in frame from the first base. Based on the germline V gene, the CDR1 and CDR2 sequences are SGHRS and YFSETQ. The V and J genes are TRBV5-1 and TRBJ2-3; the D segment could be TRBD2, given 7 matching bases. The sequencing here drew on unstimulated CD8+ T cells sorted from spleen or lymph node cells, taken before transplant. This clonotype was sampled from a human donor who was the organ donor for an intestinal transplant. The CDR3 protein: CASSLMGGARTDTQYF. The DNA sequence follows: TGCGCCAGCAGCCTGATGGGGGGGGCGCGCACAGATACGCAGTATTTT.